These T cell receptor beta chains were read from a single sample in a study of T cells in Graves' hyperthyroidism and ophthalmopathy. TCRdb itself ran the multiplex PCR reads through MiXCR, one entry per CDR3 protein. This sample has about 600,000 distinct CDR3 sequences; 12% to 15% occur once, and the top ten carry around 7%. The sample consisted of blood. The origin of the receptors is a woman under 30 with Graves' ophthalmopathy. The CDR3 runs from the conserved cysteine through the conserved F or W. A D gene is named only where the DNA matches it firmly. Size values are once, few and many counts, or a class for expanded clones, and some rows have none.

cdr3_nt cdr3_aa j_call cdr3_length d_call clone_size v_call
TGTGCCGGCAGTGAGGGGGGGCCCACTAGGCCCCAGCATTTT CAGSEGGPTRPQHF TRBJ1-5 14 NA NA TRBV6-1
TGTGCCAGCGTAGGGGCCTGGTCCTACGAGCAGTACTTC CASVGAWSYEQYF TRBJ2-7 13 NA many TRBV2
TGTGCCAGCAGTTTACAGTTCATCAGGGCTCCGAACTATGGCTACACCTTC CASSLQFIRAPNYGYTF TRBJ1-2 17 NA NA TRBV27
TGTGCCAGCACCTTAAGCCAGGGCGTTGAAGCTTTCTTT CASTLSQGVEAFF TRBJ1-1 13 NA many TRBV7-9
TGTGCCAGCAGTAGGGGCAAATCCTACGAGCAGTACTTC CASSRGKSYEQYF TRBJ2-7 13 NA many TRBV27
TGTGCCAGCAGCATGACGGGACAGCCCTATGGCTACACCTTC CASSMTGQPYGYTF TRBJ1-2 14 TRBD1 NA TRBV9
TGTGCCAGCAGTTACTCGCCAGCCTACGAGCAGTACTTC CASSYSPAYEQYF TRBJ2-7 13 NA many TRBV6-5
TGTGCCAGCAGCTTTGGGGGGACTAGCGGACCCTACGAGCAGTACTTC CASSFGGTSGPYEQYF TRBJ2-7 16 TRBD2 NA TRBV7-9
TGTGCCAGCAGCGTGGGACTAGACAGCACCGGGGAGCTGTTTTTT CASSVGLDSTGELFF TRBJ2-2 15 TRBD2 few TRBV9
TGTGCCAGCAGTTTATCGGGACGGAGCAATCAGCCCCAGCATTTT CASSLSGRSNQPQHF TRBJ1-5 15 NA many TRBV27
TGTGCCTGGAGTAGAGGACAGAGCTCCTACGAGCAGTACTTC CAWSRGQSSYEQYF TRBJ2-7 14 NA NA TRBV30
TGCAGTGTTCAGCCCGGGGCGAATCAGCCCCAGCATTTT CSVQPGANQPQHF TRBJ1-5 13 NA many TRBV20-1
TGTGCCAGCAGCGTAGCCCCCCAGGGGGCAGGGGAAAAACTGTTTTTT CASSVAPQGAGEKLFF TRBJ1-4 16 TRBD1 NA TRBV9
TGTGCCAGCTCACGGCGGACAGCAAGCAATCAGCCCCAGCATTTT CASSRRTASNQPQHF TRBJ1-5 15 NA NA TRBV18